The rows below give T cell receptor beta chains drawn from one sample of a study of neoadjuvant anti-PD-1 for oral cavity cancer. Here immunoSEQ multiplex PCR was the method, and the copy in TCRdb shows in-frame clones only, minus some. Of about 68,000 clones listed, around 83% are singletons. The source material was PBMCs, sampled after nivolumab (anti-PD-1) treatment. These receptors all come from a person aged 40-85 years with oral cavity squamous cell carcinoma. CDR3s include the opening cysteine and the closing phenylalanine or tryptophan. Each record gives: CDR3 protein, V gene.

cdr3_aa: CASSIGGGRNEQFF
v_call: TRBV19

cdr3_aa: CASRRQGADGNTIYF
v_call: TRBV28

cdr3_aa: CASSELGDEQFF
v_call: TRBV10-2

cdr3_aa: CASSGTGTDTQYF
v_call: TRBV7-3

cdr3_aa: CASRAGASVSGYTF
v_call: TRBV2

cdr3_aa: CAGPGSITEAFF
v_call: TRBV30

cdr3_aa: CASTVLAGAREQYF
v_call: TRBV6-6

cdr3_aa: CASRADGTISNEQFF
v_call: TRBV6-5

cdr3_aa: CASRADSYEQYF
v_call: TRBV2

cdr3_aa: CASSYRRGTPYF
v_call: TRBV6-5